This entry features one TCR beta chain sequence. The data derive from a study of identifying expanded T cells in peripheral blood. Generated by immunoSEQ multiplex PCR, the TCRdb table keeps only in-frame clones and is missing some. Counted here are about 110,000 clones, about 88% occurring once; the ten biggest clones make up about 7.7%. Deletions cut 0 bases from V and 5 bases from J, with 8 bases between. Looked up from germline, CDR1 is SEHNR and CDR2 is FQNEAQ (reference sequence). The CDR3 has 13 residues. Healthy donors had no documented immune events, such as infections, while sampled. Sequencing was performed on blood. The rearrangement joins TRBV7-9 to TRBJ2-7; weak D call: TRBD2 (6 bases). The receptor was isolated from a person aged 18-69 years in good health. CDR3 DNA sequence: TGTGCCAGCAGCTTAGCAGGGGAGGACGAGCAGTACTTC. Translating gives CASSLAGEDEQYF. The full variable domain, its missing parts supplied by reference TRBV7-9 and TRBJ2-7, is DTGVSQNPRHKITKRGQNVTFRCDPISEHNRLYWYRQTLGQGPEFLTYFQNEAQLEKSRLLSDRFSAERPKGSFSTLEIQRTEQGDSAMYLCASSLAGEDEQYFGPGTRLTVT.